This T cell receptor (beta chain) was observed in a study of immune cell composition in non-small cell lung cancer. Study-wide background: Histologic subtype was mainly adenocarcinoma or squamous cell carcinoma.

The CDR3 is 14 amino acids. CDR1 WNHNN and CDR2 SYGVQD come from the germline V gene (reference sequence). Trimming pared 6 bases from V and 9 bases from J, leaving 18 bases between. The repertoire was sequenced with immunoSEQ multiplex PCR; TCRdb's copy has only in-frame clones and lacks some. The repertoire has over 2,000 clones, about two thirds of them found once; the top ten carry approximately 12%. This chain connects TRBV10-1 to TRBJ2-1; tentatively, D is TRBD2 (6 bases). Sequencing was carried out using lung tumor tissue. The sequence derives from a human donor with non-small cell lung cancer. CDR3 DNA: TGCGCCAGCAGCCATCCGGGACTTTCTCCTGAGCAGTTCTTC. Residues: CASSHPGLSPEQFF.